The 32 T cell receptor beta chains reported below all come from one sample, sequenced in a study of tumor-infiltrating lymphocytes in localized non-small cell lung cancer. Using immunoSEQ multiplex PCR, the repertoire was profiled, and TCRdb retains in-frame clones only, with some absent. The sample has approximately 15,000 clones, more than 40% seen once. Sequenced input: lung tumor tissue. The receptors derive from a human donor with non-small cell lung cancer.

This clone has more than one count but fewer than ten. This chain joins TRBV5-1 and TRBJ2-1; TRBD2 matches 11 bases. V lost 1 base, J lost 1 base, and 16 bases stayed unmatched. Per the germline V gene, CDR1 is SGHRS and CDR2 is YFSETQ. This CDR3 region has 21 residues. The CDR3 bases are TGCGCCAGCAGCTTGTTCAGAAGTTCTAGCGGGGGGCCCCGGTCCTACAATGAGCAGTTCTTC. This translates into CASSLFRSSSGGPRSYNEQFF.

J is TRBJ2-7 and V is TRBV5-1; D is tentatively TRBD1 or TRBD2 (5 bases each). Germline V lookup: CDR1 SGHRS, CDR2 YFSETQ. CDR3 length equals 12 residues. Trimming pared 5 bases from V and 7 bases from J, leaving 13 bases between. The DNA of the CDR3 is TGCGCCAGCAGTCGGGGCCCGGGAGAGCAGTACTTC. Protein sequence: CASSRGPGEQYF.

The gene calls are TRBV5-1 and TRBJ2-1, with a weak D call TRBD1 (5 bases). CDR3 length: 13 residues. Germline CDR1 reads SGHRS; CDR2 reads YFSETQ. V lost 5 bases to trimming and J lost 4 bases, with 10 bases between them. Here the CDR3 DNA reads TGCGCCAGCAGGGACACGGAATACAATGAGCAGTTCTTC. This sequence encodes CASRDTEYNEQFF.

The chain couples TRBV4-3 to TRBJ2-2; 9 bases line up with TRBD2. V lost 8 bases to trimming and J lost 7 bases; unmatched junction nucleotides: 8. The CDR3 is 14 amino acids. Germline V CDR1 and CDR2: LGHNA, YSLEER. The CDR3 sequence is CASAVAGVNGELFF. Written as DNA, the CDR3 is TGCGCCAGCGCGGTAGCGGGGGTTAACGGGGAGCTGTTTTTT.

The chain carries TRBV5-1 and TRBJ2-3; D may be TRBD2 (5 bases). The ends were cut back, 4 bases at V and 0 bases at J, with 12 bases in the middle. Looked up from germline, CDR1 is SGHRS and CDR2 is YFSETQ. The CDR3 loop spans 15 amino acids. The CDR3: CASSLTRGSTDTQYF. The CDR3 bases are TGCGCCAGCAGCCTAACTAGAGGGAGCACAGATACGCAGTATTTT.

This clone was detected only a few times. This chain links TRBV28 with TRBJ2-7; D is ambiguous. Trimming pared 5 bases from V and 2 bases from J, leaving 7 bases between. The CDR3 is made up of 12 amino acids. In germline, CDR1 is MDHEN, CDR2 SYDVKM. The CDR3 sequence: CASSIKAYEQYF. In DNA form, the CDR3 reads TGTGCCAGCAGTATAAAAGCCTACGAGCAGTACTTC.

The chain uses TRBV5-1 and TRBJ1-4; weak D call: TRBD1 (5 bases). CDR3 length equals 15 residues. Germline CDR1 reads SGHRS; CDR2 reads YFSETQ. The germline V and J ends were trimmed by 5 bases and 5 bases, with 16 bases remaining between them. The CDR3 loop is CASRQKFEGNEKLFF. The CDR3 coding sequence is TGCGCCAGCAGACAAAAATTCGAGGGGAATGAAAAACTGTTTTTT.

This clone showed up just a few times. This chain connects TRBV30 to TRBJ1-2, with 7 bases identical to TRBD1. Trimming removed 4 bases from V and 4 bases from J; junction bases left unmatched: 9. Germline CDR1 reads GTSNPN; CDR2 reads SVGIG (reference sequence). This CDR3 contains 14 residues. DNA for the CDR3: TGTGCCTGGATAGGGGACAGACAGCTCTATGGCTACACCTTC. Amino acid sequence: CAWIGDRQLYGYTF.

This clone was recorded a few times. The chain joins TRBV7-2 to TRBJ1-6; TRBD1 aligns across 8 bases. Trimming removed 5 bases from V and 1 base from J; junction bases left unmatched: 10. From germline, CDR1 is SGHTA and CDR2 FQGNSA. This CDR3 spans 18 amino acids. CDR3 amino acids: CASSHLGQGSSYNSPLHF. Written as DNA, the CDR3 is TGTGCCAGCAGCCATTTAGGACAGGGTAGTTCCTATAATTCACCCCTCCACTTT.

Here the CDR3 DNA reads TGTGCCAGCAGTCGAACCTACGAGCAGTACTTC. Its translation: CASSRTYEQYF. The rearrangement joins TRBV6-6 to TRBJ2-5; D not certain. The end of the DNA aligns better with TRBJ2-7, so the J call may be wrong. In germline, CDR1 is MNHNY, CDR2 SVGAGI (reference sequence). The CDR3 runs to 11 residues.

This chain connects TRBV30 to TRBJ2-7; D gene unclear. The CDR3 is made up of 15 amino acids. The V and J ends lost 2 bases and 2 bases respectively, with 16 bases between them. Germline CDR1 GTSNPN, CDR2 SVGIG (reference sequence). The CDR3 loop is CAWSTPKGITYEQYF. For the CDR3, the DNA is TGTGCCTGGAGTACCCCCAAGGGAATCACCTACGAGCAGTACTTC.

The genes are TRBV29-1 and TRBJ1-5; 8 nucleotides match TRBD1. With V trimmed by 6 bases and J by 6 bases, 10 bases remained unmatched. CDR1 SQVTM and CDR2 ANQGSEA come from the germline V gene. The CDR3 contains 14 residues. As DNA, the CDR3 is TGCAGCGTGGTACCGGGACAGGAGGGTCAGCCCCAGCATTTT. It codes for CSVVPGQEGQPQHF.

This clone was counted a few times. The CDR3 reads CASSVVAGTIGNEQFF. CDR3 coding DNA: TGTGCCAGCAGCGTAGTAGCGGGGACAATCGGCAATGAGCAGTTCTTC. This chain links TRBV9 with TRBJ2-1; 8 bases fit TRBD2. CDR3 length equals 16 residues. The trim removed 0 bases at V and 6 bases at J, leaving 8 bases unmatched. Germline lookup yields CDR1 SGDLS and CDR2 YYNGEE.

Many counts were recorded for this clone. The chain has TRBV5-6 and TRBJ2-5; perhaps TRBD1 as D (6 bases). Per the germline V gene, CDR1 is SGHDT and CDR2 is YYEEEE. The CDR3 extends over 14 amino acids. The ends were cut back, 0 bases at V and 3 bases at J, with 9 bases in the middle. In DNA form, the CDR3 reads TGTGCCAGCAGCTTGGCCGGGACAAAAGAGACCCAGTACTTC. As protein: CASSLAGTKETQYF.

This clone has more than one count but fewer than ten. The genes are TRBV6-4 and TRBJ2-7, with 7 nucleotides matching TRBD1. The CDR3 contains 15 residues. Germline CDR1 is MRHNA and CDR2 is SNTAGT. The junction had 7 bases not matched to a gene; V was cut back by 3 bases and J by 2 bases. For the CDR3, the DNA is TGTGCCAGCAGTGAGACGGGACAGTTCCCCTACGAGCAGTACTTC. It is translated as CASSETGQFPYEQYF.

In its sample, this clone was seen once. The gene calls are TRBV7-2 and TRBJ1-3; 8 nucleotides agree with TRBD1. The germline V gene encodes CDR1 SGHTA and CDR2 FQGNSA. V lost 2 bases and J lost 1; bases outside the gene matches: 10. This CDR3 contains 18 residues. As DNA, the CDR3 is TGTGCCAGCAGCTTATATCCGGCCCGGACAGGGTCTGGAAACACCATATATTTT. As protein: CASSLYPARTGSGNTIYF.

This clone occurred a few times. This chain uses TRBV6-5 with TRBJ1-2, with D perhaps matching TRBD1 (6 bases). CDR3 length: 14 residues. V was cut by 2 bases and J by 9 bases, with 16 bases left in between. Germline V lookup: CDR1 MNHEY, CDR2 SVGAGI. As DNA, the CDR3 is TGTGCCAGCAGTTACCTCTCTGGGGGCGTGCGCTACACCTTC. Translation gives CASSYLSGGVRYTF.

This clone turned up a few times. The chain carries TRBV4-1 and TRBJ1-6; 8 bases fit TRBD1. The germline CDR1 and CDR2 sequences are MGHRA and YSYEKL. Trimming cost V 1 base and J 9 bases; bases outside gene matches: 5. The CDR3 is made up of 15 amino acids. The DNA of the CDR3 is TGCGCCAGCAGCCAAGGGGACAGGCGGGGTTCACCCCTCCACTTT. Encoded protein: CASSQGDRRGSPLHF.

This chain joins TRBV28 and TRBJ2-7, with D unresolved. V lost 10 bases and J 1 base, leaving 17 bases between the germline ends. The CDR3 totals 14 residues. CDR1 MDHEN and CDR2 SYDVKM come from the germline V gene. As DNA, the CDR3 is TGTGCCACCCAGAGTAGTACCAGGTCCTACGAGCAGTACTTC. Amino acid sequence: CATQSSTRSYEQYF.

The V call is TRBV6-6, the J call TRBJ2-5, with D perhaps TRBD2 (5 bases). The CDR3 has 14 residues. V dropped 0 bases and J dropped 1 base, with 6 bases sitting between them. Germline-derived CDR1 and CDR2 are MNHNY and SVGAGI (reference sequence). The CDR3: CASSYSGAQETQYF. CDR3 sequence (DNA): TGTGCCAGCAGTTACTCGGGAGCCCAAGAGACCCAGTACTTC.

V gene TRBV6-5 combines with J gene TRBJ2-7; D call uncertain. The CDR3 contains 15 residues. The V gene lost 6 bases and the J gene lost 2 bases, with 17 bases spanning the gap. Germline CDR1 and CDR2: MNHEY and SVGAGI. CDR3 coding DNA: TGTGCCAGCAGATCCGAACCAAGGAAAGCCTACGAGCAGTACTTC. As protein: CASRSEPRKAYEQYF.

CDR3 DNA: TGTGCCAGCAGATTCGCAAGGGGACTAGCGGGGGGAGAGACCCAGTACTTC. It yields the protein CASRFARGLAGGETQYF. This chain connects TRBV5-4 to TRBJ2-5, with 15 bases lining up with TRBD2. This CDR3 has 17 residues. In germline, CDR1 is SGHNT, CDR2 YYREEE (reference sequence). The junction had 9 bases not matched to a gene; V was cut back by 5 bases and J by 4 bases.

The rearrangement joins TRBV18 to TRBJ2-7; a weak D match, TRBD1 (6 bases). This CDR3 has 15 amino acids. Germline CDR1 KGHSH, CDR2 LQKENI. The ends were cut back, 2 bases at V and 2 bases at J, with 13 bases in the middle. The CDR3 coding sequence is TGTGCCAGCTCACCATGGGACATGGGCCCCTACGAGCAGTACTTC. Residues: CASSPWDMGPYEQYF. The full variable domain, completed using reference TRBV18 and TRBJ2-7, is NAGVMQNPRHLVRRRGQEARLRCSPMKGHSHVYWYRQLPEEGLKFMVYLQKENIIDESGMPKERFSAEFPKEGPSILRIQQVVRGDSAAYFCASSPWDMGPYEQYFGPGTRLTVT.

The genes are TRBV5-1 and TRBJ1-2; TRBD1 matches 7 bases. This CDR3 comprises 15 residues. Germline lookup yields CDR1 SGHRS and CDR2 YFSETQ. V lost 4 bases, J lost 3 bases, and 9 bases stayed unmatched. The CDR3 DNA reads TGCGCCAGCAGCGGAGGTGGACAGGCTTACTATGGCTACACCTTC. This encodes CASSGGGQAYYGYTF. The full variable domain, in which reference TRBV5-1 and TRBJ1-2 provide the parts outside the CDR3, is KAGVTQTPRYLIKTRGQQVTLSCSPISGHRSVSWYQQTPGQGLQFLFEYFSETQRNKGNFPGRFSGRQFSNSRSEMNVSTLELGDSALYLCASSGGGQAYYGYTFGSGTRLTVV.

This chain links TRBV29-1 with TRBJ1-1; tentative D call: TRBD1 (5 bases). The germline V gene encodes CDR1 SQVTM and CDR2 ANQGSEA. V lost 2 bases and J 0 bases, leaving 7 bases between the germline ends. The CDR3 totals 13 residues. The CDR3, as DNA: TGCAGCGTTGAAAGAGGGGTGAACACTGAAGCTTTCTTT. Residues: CSVERGVNTEAFF. Using reference TRBV29-1 and TRBJ1-1 for the parts outside the CDR3, the full variable domain is SAVISQKPSRDICQRGTSLTIQCQVDSQVTMMFWYRQQPGQSLTLIATANQGSEATYESGFVIDKFPISRPNLTFSTLTVSNMSPEDSSIYLCSVERGVNTEAFFGQGTRLTVV.

The rearrangement uses TRBV19 and TRBJ2-6, with 9 bases that match TRBD2. The length of the CDR3 is 16 residues. With 3 bases clipped from V and 2 bases from J, the junction kept 2 bases outside the gene matches. Germline-derived CDR1 and CDR2 are LNHDA and SQIVND (reference sequence). CDR3 DNA sequence: TGTGCCAGTAGTATCGGCGGGGGGGCTGGGGCCAACGTCCTGACTTTC. This translates into CASSIGGGAGANVLTF.

The chain uses TRBV6-5 and TRBJ2-5, with 8 bases matching TRBD1. The CDR3 has 15 amino acids. V lost 6 bases to trimming and J lost 5 bases; unmatched junction nucleotides: 11. Germline V lookup: CDR1 MNHEY, CDR2 SVGAGI. The CDR3 coding sequence is TGTGCCAGCAGAGGACAGGGCCTGATGGGGGAGACCCAGTACTTC. Protein product: CASRGQGLMGETQYF.

This chain uses TRBV18 with TRBJ2-3; the D gene could be TRBD1 or TRBD2 (5 bases each). The CDR3 consists of 13 residues. CDR1 is KGHSH and CDR2 is LQKENI in the germline V gene. Trimming left V 2 bases short and J 3 bases short, with 6 bases between. CDR3 amino acids: CASSPWGTDTQYF. CDR3 DNA sequence: TGTGCCAGCTCACCATGGGGGACAGATACGCAGTATTTT.

The chain has TRBV6-5 and TRBJ1-2; perhaps TRBD1 as D (6 bases). CDR3 length: 13 residues. V shed 6 bases and J shed 7 bases, with 15 bases lying between them. Germline V gene lookup returns CDR1 MNHEY and CDR2 SVGAGI. CDR3 residues: CASSPTTGPGYTF. DNA of the CDR3: TGTGCCAGCAGCCCTACCACAGGGCCTGGCTACACCTTC.

This clone was seen a few times. The V gene is TRBV6-1, the J gene TRBJ1-1; 7 bases align to TRBD1. The CDR3 contains 13 residues. Germline CDR1 is MNHNS and CDR2 is SASEGT. Trimming removed 6 bases from V and 8 bases from J; junction bases left unmatched: 9. CDR3 protein: CASSLRDRREAFF. The CDR3 DNA follows: TGTGCCAGCAGCCTCCGGGACAGACGCGAAGCTTTCTTT.

This chain uses TRBV6-6 with TRBJ2-5, with TRBD2 identical over 11 bases. The CDR3 sequence is 15 residues long. V lost 7 bases and J lost 1; bases outside the gene matches: 5. The V gene's germline CDR1 is MNHNY and CDR2 SVGAGI (reference sequence). The CDR3 sequence: CASNLAGGPQETQYF. DNA for the CDR3: TGTGCCAGCAATCTAGCGGGGGGCCCCCAAGAGACCCAGTACTTC.

Here the CDR3 DNA reads TGTGCCAGCAGCTTAGCGGGAGGGACAGGTACCTCTGGCTACACCTTC. Its translation: CASSLAGGTGTSGYTF. V usage is TRBV7-2 and J usage is TRBJ1-2; the match to TRBD1 covers 8 bases. Germline CDR1 and CDR2: SGHTA and FQGNSA. The V segment lost 0 bases and the J segment 7 bases; nucleotides outside the gene matches: 10. The length of the CDR3 is 16 residues.